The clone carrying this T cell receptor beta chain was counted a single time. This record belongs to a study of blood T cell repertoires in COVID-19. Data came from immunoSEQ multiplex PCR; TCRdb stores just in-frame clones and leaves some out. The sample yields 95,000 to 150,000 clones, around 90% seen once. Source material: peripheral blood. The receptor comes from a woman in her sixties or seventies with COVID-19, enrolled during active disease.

This CDR3 is CAVNRGDEQYF. The CDR3 DNA reads TGTGCCGTCAACAGGGGGGATGAGCAGTACTTC. The chain is built from TRBV10-3 and TRBJ2-7; 8 bases are a match to TRBD1. Germline loops: CDR1 ENHRY, CDR2 SYGVKD. The ends lost 11 bases at V and 7 bases at J; junction bases unmatched: 7. This CDR3 spans 11 amino acids.